The 26 T cell receptor beta chains below come from one sample, sequenced in a study of early T cells in non-severe SARS-CoV-2 infection. From the 5' RACE reads, TCRdb called clonotypes with MiXCR, one entry per CDR3 protein. The sample holds around 50,000 distinct CDR3 sequences; under 14% are singletons and the top ten take about 10%. Sequencing was carried out using whole blood. The receptors here all came from an adult who was a healthcare worker with PCR-confirmed SARS-CoV-2 infection or an uninfected control (not recorded which).

This clonotype showed up many times. V gene TRBV30 combines with J gene TRBJ2-3, with unresolved D. CDR3 length: 14 amino acids. Germline CDR1 and CDR2: GTSNPN and SVGIG (reference sequence). Between the trimmed V and J ends, which lost 0 bases and 5 bases, there was a span of 12 bases. CDR3 sequence: CAWSVRGRGDTQYF. The CDR3 DNA follows: TGTGCCTGGAGTGTTCGTGGTCGTGGAGATACGCAGTATTTT.

The chain recombines TRBV7-2 with TRBJ2-3, with unresolved D. With 5 bases removed from V and 3 bases from J, the gap between germline ends came to 12 bases. CDR3 length equals 14 residues. Germline V gives CDR1 SGHTA, CDR2 FQGNSA. The CDR3 here is CASSPRLLTDTQYF. CDR3 sequence (DNA): TGTGCCAGCAGCCCCCGGCTCTTAACAGATACGCAGTATTTT.

In its sample, this clonotype was seen a few times. The rearrangement uses TRBV3-1 and TRBJ2-2; D not certain. Germline V CDR1 and CDR2: LGHDT, YNNKEL (reference sequence). V shed 0 bases and J shed 0 bases, with 20 bases lying between them. The length of the CDR3 is 20 residues. The CDR3 loop is CASSQDVFRPKFANTGELFF. For the CDR3, the DNA is TGTGCCAGCAGCCAAGATGTGTTCAGGCCTAAGTTCGCGAACACCGGGGAGCTGTTTTTT. Supplemented by reference TRBV3-1 and TRBJ2-2, the full variable domain reads DTAVSQTPKYLVTQMGNDKSIKCEQNLGHDTMYWYKQDSKKFLKIMFSYNNKELIINETVPNRFSPKSPDKAHLNLHINSLELGDSAVYFCASSQDVFRPKFANTGELFFGEGSRLTVL.

The genes are TRBV15 and TRBJ2-7; possibly TRBD1 for D (5 bases). With 3 bases removed from V and 5 bases from J, the gap between germline ends came to 14 bases. The germline gives CDR1 LNHNV, CDR2 YYDKDF (reference sequence). The CDR3 covers 14 residues. The CDR3 sequence is CATSRAGRANEQYF. The CDR3 bases are TGTGCCACCAGCAGGGCAGGCAGGGCTAACGAGCAGTACTTC.

This clonotype occurred once. This CDR3 reads CAIRNIGTGVYEQYF. In nucleotides, the CDR3 is TGTGCCATCAGGAACATTGGGACAGGGGTCTACGAGCAGTACTTC. The rearrangement uses TRBV10-3 and TRBJ2-7; 10 bases are a match to TRBD1. CDR3 length: 15 residues. The V gene's germline CDR1 is ENHRY and CDR2 SYGVKD. The V segment lost 6 bases and the J segment 3 bases; nucleotides outside the gene matches: 8.

Ten or more counts support this clonotype. The V and J genes are TRBV12-3 or TRBV12-4 and TRBJ1-5; D unresolved. The CDR3 is made up of 15 amino acids. The V end was cut by 2 bases, the J end by 2 bases, with 10 bases between. The CDR3 protein is CASSLTGAGNQPQHF. CDR3 sequence (DNA): TGTGCCAGCAGTTTAACCGGAGCAGGCAATCAGCCCCAGCATTTT.

This clonotype has a handful of counts. The genes are TRBV28 and TRBJ1-1; D is undetermined. Trimming took off 8 bases at V and 1 base at J, with 14 bases between the two ends. Germline-derived CDR1 and CDR2 are MDHEN and SYDVKM. This CDR3 spans 14 amino acids. The CDR3 nucleotides are TGTGCCAGCCTTTCCCGGACGGAGAACACTGAAGCTTTCTTT. Translating it yields CASLSRTENTEAFF. Full variable domain (remainder filled in from reference TRBV28 and TRBJ1-1): DVKVTQSSRYLVKRTGEKVFLECVQDMDHENMFWYRQDPGLGLRLIYFSYDVKMKEKGDIPEGYSVSREKKERFSLILESASTNQTSMYLCASLSRTENTEAFFGQGTRLTVV.

This clonotype was picked up many times. The chain has TRBV3-1 and TRBJ1-5; D is undetermined. The germline V gene encodes CDR1 LGHDT and CDR2 YNNKEL (reference sequence). The CDR3 has 14 amino acids. The ends were cut back, 4 bases at V and 3 bases at J, with 10 bases in the middle. In DNA, the CDR3 is TGTGCCAGCAGCCGGGGATTGGTCAATCAGCCCCAGCATTTT. This encodes CASSRGLVNQPQHF.

There are a few counts of this clonotype. At one end the junction does not follow the germline gene, possibly because of a read error. The CDR3 region has the DNA TGTGCCAGCAGTTTAGTGGGACAGATAAGCTACGAGCAGTGCTTC. Amino acids: CASSLVGQISYEQCF. The V call is TRBV12-3 or TRBV12-4, the J call TRBJ2-7; the match to TRBD1 covers 7 bases. This CDR3 is 15 amino acids long.

The CDR3 DNA is TGCGCCAGCAGCTCGCCGGGACGCGGGGAGCTGTTTTTT. Translated, it gives CASSSPGRGELFF. The rearrangement links TRBV5-1 to TRBJ2-2; D could derive from TRBD1 or TRBD2 (5 bases each). Germline V gene data show CDR1 as SGHRS and CDR2 as YFSETQ. Trimming removed 3 bases at V and 7 bases at J, with 10 bases between. This CDR3 region has 13 residues. Full variable domain (missing parts from reference TRBV5-1 and TRBJ2-2): KAGVTQTPRYLIKTRGQQVTLSCSPISGHRSVSWYQQTPGQGLQFLFEYFSETQRNKGNFPGRFSGRQFSNSRSEMNVSTLELGDSALYLCASSSPGRGELFFGEGSRLTVL.

This chain uses TRBV28 with TRBJ2-5, with a possible D match to TRBD1 (5 bases). V was shortened by 1 base and J by 3 bases, with 9 bases between the two germline ends. The CDR3 consists of 14 residues. CDR1 and CDR2 from the germline V gene are MDHEN and SYDVKM. CDR3 protein: CASSLLKQEETQYF. DNA of the CDR3: TGTGCCAGCAGTTTATTAAAACAGGAAGAGACCCAGTACTTC.

V is TRBV29-1 and J is TRBJ2-6, with 8 nucleotides matching TRBD1. Losses at the gene ends were 6 bases for V and 4 bases for J; bases not matched to a gene: 11. The CDR3 length is 16 residues. Per the germline V gene, CDR1 is SQVTM and CDR2 is ANQGSEA. The chain's CDR3 is CSVLGQGGEGANVLTF. DNA of the CDR3: TGCAGCGTCTTAGGACAGGGCGGGGAAGGGGCCAACGTCCTGACTTTC.

The sample holds many counts of this clonotype. V gene TRBV10-1 combines with J gene TRBJ2-1, with 9 bases fitting TRBD1. Germline V lookup: CDR1 WNHNN, CDR2 SYGVQD (reference sequence). The CDR3 covers 14 residues. Trimming removed 5 bases from V and 12 bases from J; junction bases left unmatched: 11. The CDR3 loop is CASSWPGTGFGQFF. The CDR3 coding sequence is TGCGCCAGCAGTTGGCCCGGGACAGGGTTCGGGCAGTTCTTC.

J is TRBJ2-5 and V is TRBV29-1; 9 nucleotides agree with TRBD1. CDR1 is SQVTM and CDR2 is ANQGSEA in the germline V gene. CDR3 length: 13 amino acids. Unmatched junction bases numbered 7, after V lost 6 bases and J lost 5 bases. The chain's CDR3 is CSVAIDRGETQYF. For the CDR3, the DNA is TGCAGCGTCGCGATTGACAGGGGGGAGACCCAGTACTTC.

V usage is TRBV5-5 and J usage is TRBJ2-1; D remains unclear. CDR3 size: 15 residues. CDR1 and CDR2 (germline): SGHKS, YYEKEE (reference sequence). The V end lost 3 bases, the J end lost 9 bases, and 19 bases lay between the germline ends. Here the CDR3 reads CASSSPPSELSEQFF. In DNA form, the CDR3 reads TGTGCCAGCAGCTCCCCCCCCTCTGAATTGAGTGAGCAGTTCTTC.

CDR3 amino acids: CASSLDFLDRGVRANVLTF. CDR3 DNA: TGTGCCAGCAGCTTAGATTTCTTGGACAGAGGGGTTAGGGCCAACGTCCTGACTTTC. The genes are TRBV11-2 and TRBJ2-6; tentative D call: TRBD1 (6 bases). Germline V lookup: CDR1 SGHAT, CDR2 FQNNGV. V was clipped by 0 bases and J by 5 bases, with 20 bases between them. This CDR3 is built from 19 residues. The variable domain in full, with the rest retrieved from reference TRBV11-2 and TRBJ2-6, is EAGVAQSPRYKIIEKRQSVAFWCNPISGHATLYWYQQILGQGPKLLIQFQNNGVVDDSQLPKDRFSAERLKGVDSTLKIQPAKLEDSAVYLCASSLDFLDRGVRANVLTFGAGSRLTVL.

This clonotype was seen a single time. The chain has TRBV10-3 and TRBJ1-1; no reliable D call. The CDR3 covers 14 residues. Trimming left V 6 bases short and J 0 bases short, with 11 bases between. Germline loops: CDR1 ENHRY, CDR2 SYGVKD. Here the CDR3 DNA reads TGTGCCATCAGGGACTGGGGTATGAACACTGAAGCTTTCTTT. It translates to CAIRDWGMNTEAFF.

This clonotype was detected many times. V and J are TRBV20-1 and TRBJ1-1, with TRBD1 identical over 10 bases. CDR3 size: 14 residues. V shed 2 bases, J shed 6 bases, and the junction held 6 bases outside the gene matches. Germline CDR1 reads DFQATT; CDR2 reads SNEGSKA (reference sequence). CDR3 amino acids: CSARHRTGGPEAFF. The CDR3 region has the DNA TGCAGTGCTAGACATAGGACAGGGGGTCCTGAAGCTTTCTTT.

The chain employs TRBV24-1 and TRBJ2-5; tentative D call: TRBD1 (5 bases). The germline gives CDR1 KGHDR, CDR2 SFDVKD. This CDR3 spans 14 amino acids. Trimming cost V 3 bases and J 3 bases, with 10 bases left between them. CDR3 protein: CATSDPDREETQYF. As DNA, the CDR3 is TGTGCCACCAGTGATCCCGACAGAGAAGAGACCCAGTACTTC.

This clonotype occurred many times. V is TRBV11-2 and J is TRBJ2-3; D is undetermined. The CDR3 consists of 14 residues. V was pared by 1 base and J by 0 bases, with 5 bases between. Per the germline V gene, CDR1 is SGHAT and CDR2 is FQNNGV. The DNA of the CDR3 is TGTGCCAGCAGCTTAGCACAGAGCACAGATACGCAGTATTTT. It is translated as CASSLAQSTDTQYF.

This clonotype has just a few counts. This sequence joins TRBV6-1 and TRBJ2-3; no clear D. Deletions cut 8 bases from V and 4 bases from J, with 13 bases between. The CDR3 is 13 residues long. CDR1 and CDR2 from the germline V gene are MNHNS and SASEGT. The CDR3 region is CASAHKSADTQYF. The CDR3 coding sequence is TGTGCCAGCGCTCACAAGTCAGCAGATACGCAGTATTTT.

This clonotype was recorded at least ten times. The chain joins TRBV7-2 to TRBJ2-4; 9 nucleotides match TRBD1. V shed 4 bases, J shed 2 bases, and the junction held 12 bases outside the gene matches. Germline V gene sequence: CDR1 SGHTA, CDR2 FQGNSA. There are 18 residues in the CDR3. CDR3 sequence reads: CASSSQPRTGVTKNIQYF. The CDR3 DNA reads as TGTGCCAGCAGCTCTCAACCAAGGACAGGGGTAACCAAAAACATTCAGTACTTC. Together with reference TRBV7-2 and TRBJ2-4, the CDR3 gives the full variable domain: GAGVSQSPSNKVTEKGKDVELRCDPISGHTALYWYRQSLGQGLEFLIYFQGNSAPDKSGLPSDRFSAERTGGSVSTLTIQRTQQEDSAVYLCASSSQPRTGVTKNIQYFGAGTRLSVL.

This clonotype came up a few times. The chain carries TRBV20-1 and TRBJ1-1; D is undetermined. The length of the CDR3 is 14 residues. V was clipped by 1 base and J by 0 bases, with 9 bases between them. From germline, CDR1 is DFQATT and CDR2 SNEGSKA (reference sequence). In nucleotides, the CDR3 is TGCAGTGCTAGAGGACTGATAATGAACACTGAAGCTTTCTTT. Its protein product is CSARGLIMNTEAFF.

The J gene is TRBJ1-2, the V gene TRBV21-1; the D call of TRBD1 is as the table states it, not checked on the DNA. TRBV21-1 represents a pseudogene. The CDR3 has 13 residues. CDR3 nucleotide sequence: TGTGCCATAAGGACAGGGGGCACTAACGGCTACACCTTC. It is translated as CAIRTGGTNGYTF.

The rearrangement uses TRBV2 and TRBJ2-5, with 10 bases aligning to TRBD2. In germline, CDR1 is SNHLY, CDR2 FYNNEI. V lost 0 bases to trimming and J lost 0 bases; unmatched junction nucleotides: 1. The CDR3 covers 16 residues. CDR3 coding DNA: TGTGCCAGCAGTGAAGCCAGCGGGGGGGACCAAGAGACCCAGTACTTC. Protein product: CASSEASGGDQETQYF.

A word on this clonotype: Possible read error: a much larger clone is one base away. This rearrangement joins TRBV11-2 to TRBJ1-2; D remains ambiguous. Germline V lookup: CDR1 SGHAT, CDR2 FQNNGV. There are 15 residues in the CDR3. The V gene lost 4 bases and the J gene lost 0 bases, with 12 bases spanning the gap. The CDR3: CASSSRPGANYGYTF. The CDR3 DNA is TGTGCCAGCAGCTCACGTCCGGGAGCTAACTATGGCTACACCTTC.